A selection of T cell receptor beta chains follows, all from one sample in a study of OX40 agonist ivuxolimab in advanced cancers. Only in-frame clones appear in the TCRdb table, and some are missing; sequencing was by immunoSEQ multiplex PCR. The repertoire includes some 77,000 clones, about 92% of them detected once, and about 8% sits in the top ten. Here the sequenced sample was CD4+ or CD8+ T cells sorted from blood, taken in a trial of the OX40 agonist ivuxolimab. These receptor sequences come from an adult with an advanced solid tumor such as melanoma, head and neck, liver or kidney cancer. CDR3s include the opening cysteine and the closing phenylalanine or tryptophan. D genes are given only for firm matches. The size entry is marked missing in some rows and otherwise reads once, few, many or a size class.

V	size	D	J	DNA	CDR3
TRBV9	.	.	TRBJ2-7	TGTGCCAGCAGCGTAGGAGGGGGGGACTCAACCTACGAGCAGTACTTC	CASSVGGGDSTYEQYF
TRBV7-9	.	.	TRBJ1-1	TGTGCCAGCAGCTTAGTGCCCGCAGGGTTGAACACTGAAGCTTTCTTT	CASSLVPAGLNTEAFF
TRBV29-1	.	.	TRBJ2-2	TGCAGCGTTTCCGCAGGGGTCGGGGAGCTGTTTTTT	CSVSAGVGELFF
TRBV7-8	.	.	TRBJ1-1	TGTGCCAGCAGCCCAGGAGGGGATGAAGCTTTCTTT	CASSPGGDEAFF
TRBV6-1	.	TRBD2	TRBJ2-3	TGTGCCAGCAGGGAACTAGCGGGGGGGTACACAGATACGCAGTATTTT	CASRELAGGYTDTQYF
TRBV28	.	.	TRBJ1-5	TGTGCCAGCAGGGGCGCAGGCGCGAATCAGCCCCAGCATTTT	CASRGAGANQPQHF
TRBV10-3	.	TRBD2	TRBJ2-1	TGTGCCATCAACGGCGGGGAGGGACTTTACAATGAGCAGTTCTTC	CAINGGEGLYNEQFF
TRBV5-1	.	.	TRBJ1-3	TGCGCCAGCAGCTTGGACTCTGGAAACACCATATATTTT	CASSLDSGNTIYF
TRBV6-5	.	.	TRBJ2-1	TGTGCCAGCAGTTTGGGACTTGCGTCCTACAATGAGCAGTTCTTC	CASSLGLASYNEQFF
TRBV5-4	.	.	TRBJ1-5	TGTGCCAGCAGCTTGGCAGGGGCGCACAATCAGCCCCAGCATTTT	CASSLAGAHNQPQHF
TRBV27	once	.	TRBJ2-7	TGTGCCATCTCGGACGGGTACGAGCAGTACTTC	CAISDGYEQYF
TRBV7-6	.	TRBD1	TRBJ2-7	TGTGCCAGCAGCATGGGGACAGGGGGCTTATACGAGCAGTACTTC	CASSMGTGGLYEQYF
TRBV5-1	.	.	TRBJ2-3	TGCGCCAGCAGCCCCCACCCCGAGCAGGGGGGGGCAACAGATACGCAGTATTTT	CASSPHPEQGGATDTQYF
TRBV19	once	TRBD2	TRBJ2-2	TGTGCCAGTAGTATAGTTCGACTAGCGGGGGAACCCGGGGAGCTGTTTTTT	CASSIVRLAGEPGELFF
TRBV2	.	TRBD1	TRBJ1-6	TGTGCCAGCAGTGAAGCTGGGACAGAGCTTCTGGCACCCCTCCACTTT	CASSEAGTELLAPLHF
TRBV18	.	.	TRBJ1-4	TGTGCCAGCCAACCGGACGCCCTAGATAGGGAAAAACTGTTTTTT	CASQPDALDREKLFF
TRBV6-5	.	TRBD2	TRBJ2-7	TGTGCCAGCAGTTACAGAGAGCGGGGGTACGAGCAGTACTTC	CASSYRERGYEQYF
TRBV5-6	.	.	TRBJ1-2	TGTGCCAGCAGCTTGGGCAACCCTAACTATGGCTACACCTTC	CASSLGNPNYGYTF
TRBV4-1	.	TRBD1	TRBJ2-2	TGCGCCAGCAGCCAAAAATTTTCCGGGACAGGAAGGTGGAACACCGGGGAGCTGTTTTTT	CASSQKFSGTGRWNTGELFF
TRBV7-6	.	.	TRBJ2-1	TGTGCCAGCAGCTTTCTTACGGAACCAAGCTCCTACAATGAGCAGTTCTTC	CASSFLTEPSSYNEQFF
TRBV7-6	.	.	TRBJ2-5	TGTGCCAGCAAGGGGTCAGTGGCGGTACAAGAGACCCAGTACTTC	CASKGSVAVQETQYF
TRBV6-5	.	.	TRBJ1-4	TGTGCCAGCAGTTGGAACTTCAGAGAATTTAATGAAAAACTGTTTTTT	CASSWNFREFNEKLFF
TRBV7-3	.	.	TRBJ2-3	TGTGCCAGCAGCTTAACCCCGAGGGGGGGGGCCGAGCCCACGCAGTATTTT	CASSLTPRGGAEPTQYF
TRBV9	.	TRBD2	TRBJ2-3	TGTGCCAGCAGCGTACCGGGACTAGCCGTAGATACGCAGTATTTT	CASSVPGLAVDTQYF
TRBV7-6	.	.	TRBJ1-4	TGTGCCAGCAGCTTCTTTCTCCGGCAGGGGAGCACTAATGAAAAACTGTTTTTT	CASSFFLRQGSTNEKLFF
TRBV27	.	TRBD1	TRBJ2-7	TGTGCCAGCAGCCCGGGACAGTCCTACGAGCAGTACTTC	CASSPGQSYEQYF
TRBV9	.	.	TRBJ2-7	TGTGCCAGCAGCGCGGGGGACGGTTTCTTTAGCCACCTTACCTACGAGCAGTACTTC	CASSAGDGFFSHLTYEQYF
TRBV29-1	.	.	TRBJ2-5	TGCAGCGCCTTGACAGGACCTACCCAAGAGACCCAGTACTTC	CSALTGPTQETQYF
TRBV29-1	once	.	TRBJ2-7	TGCAGCGTCACCCTTTTTGACAGGCTGAGCTCCTACGAGCAGTACTTC	CSVTLFDRLSSYEQYF
TRBV27	.	.	TRBJ2-7	TGCGCCAGCAGTTTATACTCAAGTTCCTACGAGCAGTACTTC	CASSLYSSSYEQYF
TRBV19	.	TRBD1	TRBJ1-4	TGTGCCAGTAGTATAGATCCCCCTCGACAGGGCCCTAATGAAAAACTGTTTTTT	CASSIDPPRQGPNEKLFF
TRBV25-1	hyperexpanded	.	TRBJ1-6	TGTGCCAGCAGTGAGACCGGGCTGGCTACCCTCCACTTT	CASSETGLATLHF
TRBV14	.	.	TRBJ1-1	TGTGCCAGCAGCCAAGTTTCAGGGATGAACACTGAAGCTTTCTTT	CASSQVSGMNTEAFF
TRBV7-8	.	.	TRBJ1-1	TGTGCCAGCAGCCCAGAGGGGGGTTGGCCTGAAGCTTTCTTT	CASSPEGGWPEAFF
TRBV7-9	.	.	TRBJ1-5	TGTGCCAGCAGCTTGGGGGCGGGGCCCCAGCATTTT	CASSLGAGPQHF
TRBV2	.	.	TRBJ1-1	TGTGCCAGCAGGAGGGGTAGGGGTGAGAACACTGAAGCTTTCTTT	CASRRGRGENTEAFF
TRBV2	.	TRBD1	TRBJ1-5	TGTGCCAGCAGGGAAACAGGGGGCAGCAATCAGCCCCAGCATTTT	CASRETGGSNQPQHF
TRBV7-9	.	.	TRBJ1-1	TGTGCCAGCAGCTTAGAAGGGCATCCCACTGAAGCTTTCTTT	CASSLEGHPTEAFF
TRBV5-6	.	.	TRBJ2-7	TGTGCCAGCAGTCCGGGACACTTAACCCCCCTCTCCTACGAGCAGTACTTC	CASSPGHLTPLSYEQYF
TRBV5-1	.	.	TRBJ2-1	TGCGCCAGCAGCTTGAGCAGCTCCTACAATGAGCAGTTCTTC	CASSLSSSYNEQFF
TRBV5-1	few	.	TRBJ1-1	TGCGCCAGCAGCCCGAATGCGAACACTGAAGCTTTCTTT	CASSPNANTEAFF
TRBV5-6	once	.	TRBJ2-7	TGTGCCAGCCGTTTTAGCTCCTACGAGCAGTACTTC	CASRFSSYEQYF
TRBV2	.	TRBD1	TRBJ1-2	TGTGCCAGAGCTCCTGATTTGACAGGGATGGTCTATGGCTACACCTTC	CARAPDLTGMVYGYTF
TRBV7-9	.	.	TRBJ1-1	TGTGCCAGCAGCCCCAACCTGAACACTGAAGCTTTCTTT	CASSPNLNTEAFF
TRBV11-2	.	.	TRBJ2-1	TGTGCCAGCAGCTCTCAGAATGAGCAGTTCTTC	CASSSQNEQFF
TRBV18	.	.	TRBJ1-1	TGTGCCAGCTCACCTTCAGGGTTTTACACTGAAGCTTTCTTT	CASSPSGFYTEAFF
TRBV13	.	TRBD1	TRBJ1-2	TGTGCCAGCAGCTTAGGCCTCTTTAAGGACAGGCTATTCTATGGCTACACCTTC	CASSLGLFKDRLFYGYTF
TRBV13	.	TRBD1	TRBJ2-4	TGTGCCAGCAGCCCCCCGGGACAGCAAAACATTCAGTACTTC	CASSPPGQQNIQYF
TRBV27	.	.	TRBJ2-7	TGTGCCAGCAGTTTAGGGGGCCCTTTTGGCTCCTACGAGCAGTACTTC	CASSLGGPFGSYEQYF
TRBV13	.	.	TRBJ2-7	TGTGCCAGCAGCTTAGAGGCAAATTCGCAGTACTTC	CASSLEANSQYF